This T cell receptor beta chain originates from a study of tumor-infiltrating lymphocytes in primary liver carcinoma. Using a constant-region primer together with ProtoScript II reverse transcriptase, TCR beta cDNA was made from 500 ng of total RNA. Libraries covering TCR beta were generated through three nested multiplex PCR rounds (using a slightly modified ARM-PCR). TRBV1-TRBV30 forward primers paired with a C-beta reverse primer drove the first two PCR rounds, about 9 cycles each. TCRdb reprocessed the multiplex PCR reads via MiXCR and lists one record per CDR3 protein. The repertoire holds approximately 73,000 distinct CDR3 sequences, with 71% as singletons. Co-extraction of RNA and DNA was performed on about 18-30 mg of unsorted bulk tissue. Those sampled were patients whose primary liver carcinoma was treated by surgical resection. Sampling targeted five separate regions of each tumor, which included the tumor centre.

The CDR3 sequence is 15 residues long. CDR1 MNHEY and CDR2 SVGAGI come from the germline V gene. The ends were cut back, 0 bases at V and 4 bases at J, with 13 bases in the middle. A note on this clonotype: Because the CDR3 is missing its conserved closing phenylalanine or tryptophan, this is likely a read error.

This chain links TRBV6-5 with TRBJ2-7; tentatively, D is TRBD2 (5 bases). This clonotype was obtained from a woman aged 60-75 years with primary liver carcinoma and hepatitis B virus infection. Specimen: liver tumor tissue from sampling region 4. Subset meaning: tumor region T4, right-lateral pole. The CDR3, as DNA: TGTGCCAGCAGTTACTCGAGTCCTAGCAGGTACGAGCAGTACTCA. Encoded protein: CASSYSSPSRYEQYS.